This TCR beta chain stems from a study of CXCR3-negative and CXCR3-positive naive CD8 T cells. Whole-study results and caveats: Within a donor, both naive subsets shared TRBV-TRBJ usage, unlike memory cells. For CXCR3-positive naive cells, TRB CDR3s were more hydrophobic than those of CXCR3-negative naive cells. Surface CD5 looked about the same in the naive subsets, so the authors worked out TCR strength from TRB CDR3 properties. Diversity was high in both naive subsets and much lower in memory cells.

The CDR3 is 15 residues long. Germline lookup yields CDR1 PRHDT and CDR2 FYEKMQ (reference sequence). By phenotype, naive CD8+ T cells were CD45RO-CCR7+CD27+CD95-. For this clonotype: Its matching antigen is unknown.

UMI-tagged TRB cDNA libraries were built via 5' RACE. TCRdb re-called the 5' RACE reads and shows each CDR3 protein once, DNA omitted. Its table lists about 130,000 distinct CDR3 sequences. The origin of this receptor is a human donor in good health. Some clones in this sample may be carry-over from other donors' samples. The chain combines TRBV13 with TRBJ1-6. The specimen sequenced was naive CXCR3+ CD8+ T cells from blood. Subset described: CD45RO-CCR7+CD27+CD95- naive CD8+ T cells expressing CXCR3 (TNR3+). CDR3 in amino acids: CASSPRTVYNSPLHF.